The rows below give T cell receptor beta chains drawn from one sample of a study of technical replicates of blood from a handful of donors. The assay was immunoSEQ multiplex PCR, and TCRdb's table has in-frame clones only and misses some. The data contain tens of thousands of clones, 95% to 96% of them singletons. Sequenced material: T cells isolated from PBMCs. The receptors come from a human donor in good health. Both conserved end residues are part of each CDR3. D genes are given only for firm matches. Expanded clones get a size class; other rows say once, few or many, or leave the size out.

TRBV29-1,TRBJ2-7,once,.,CSVGRGQGNHEQYF,TGCAGCGTTGGACGTGGGCAGGGGAACCACGAGCAGTACTTC
TRBV27,TRBJ2-5,.,TRBD1,CATGDRGNGETQYF,TGTGCCACCGGGGACAGGGGGAACGGAGAGACCCAGTACTTC
TRBV16,TRBJ2-2,.,.,CASSQIKGANTGELFF,TGTGCCAGCAGCCAAATTAAGGGGGCGAACACCGGGGAGCTGTTTTTT
TRBV10-3,TRBJ2-1,.,.,CAISESGAASSYNEQFF,TGTGCCATCAGTGAGTCGGGGGCCGCTAGCTCCTACAATGAGCAGTTCTTC
TRBV7-8,TRBJ2-1,few,TRBD1,CASSLTGGADEQFF,TGTGCCAGCAGCTTAACAGGGGGCGCAGATGAGCAGTTCTTC
TRBV6-6,TRBJ2-5,.,TRBD2,CASSYSGIEVTQYF,TGTGCCAGCAGTTACAGCGGGATAGAGGTGACCCAGTACTTC
TRBV11-3,TRBJ2-1,.,.,CASSLGRSSYNEQFF,TGTGCCAGCAGCTTAGGCCGGTCTTCCTACAATGAGCAGTTCTTC
TRBV5-1,TRBJ2-7,.,.,CASSNGATPSYEQYF,TGCGCCAGCAGCAATGGGGCTACTCCCTCCTACGAGCAGTACTTC
TRBV7-2,TRBJ2-5,.,TRBD2,CASSLLAGGPGTQYF,TGTGCCAGCAGCTTACTGGCGGGGGGGCCGGGGACCCAGTACTTC
TRBV2,TRBJ1-1,.,.,CASSFRGSTNTEAFF,TGTGCCAGCAGTTTCAGGGGATCGACTAACACTGAAGCTTTCTTT
TRBV12-5,TRBJ1-6,.,.,CASVGLGINSPLHF,TGTGCTAGTGTGGGACTTGGGATTAATTCACCCCTCCACTTT
TRBV19,TRBJ2-2,.,TRBD1,CASSPDTGQRSGELFF,TGTGCCAGTAGTCCTGATACGGGACAGAGGTCAGGGGAGCTGTTTTTT
TRBV25-1,TRBJ2-2,.,.,CASSAEVRDTGELFF,TGTGCCAGCAGTGCTGAGGTGCGGGACACCGGGGAGCTGTTTTTT
TRBV28,TRBJ2-7,.,.,CASSPNTGNPYEQYF,TGTGCCAGCAGCCCCAACACAGGGAACCCCTACGAGCAGTACTTC
TRBV11-2,TRBJ1-1,.,.,CASSPHGEHTEAFF,TGTGCCAGCAGCCCGCACGGTGAGCACACTGAAGCTTTCTTT
TRBV18,TRBJ2-1,.,TRBD2,CASSPGLAGYNEQFF,TGTGCCAGCTCACCGGGACTAGCGGGGTACAATGAGCAGTTCTTC
TRBV9,TRBJ1-3,.,.,CASSGTTSGNTIYF,TGTGCCAGCAGCGGGACAACCTCTGGAAACACCATATATTTT
TRBV6-5,TRBJ2-5,.,.,CASSSRPVLGRTQYF,TGTGCCAGCAGTTCCCGGCCGGTCCTTGGGCGGACCCAGTACTTC
TRBV25-1,TRBJ1-2,.,.,CASSRGRLEETF,TGTGCCAGCAGTCGAGGTCGTTTGGAGGAGACCTTC
TRBV19,TRBJ1-5,.,.,CASSIQSNQPQHF,TGTGCCAGTAGTATACAGAGCAATCAGCCCCAGCATTTT
TRBV4-2,TRBJ2-7,.,TRBD2,CASSQGGGQWDYEQYF,TGTGCCAGCAGCCAGGGGGGAGGGCAGTGGGACTACGAGCAGTACTTC
TRBV5-1,TRBJ2-3,.,.,CASSLGQKSTDTQYF,TGCGCCAGCAGCTTGGGACAGAAAAGCACAGATACGCAGTATTTT
TRBV9,TRBJ1-2,.,.,CASSVASLDGYTF,TGTGCCAGCAGCGTGGCTAGCTTGGATGGCTACACCTTC
TRBV5-1,TRBJ2-1,once,TRBD2,CASSIGLAGGQGYNEQFF,TGCGCCAGCAGCATAGGACTAGCGGGAGGGCAAGGCTACAATGAGCAGTTCTTC
TRBV7-9,TRBJ1-6,.,TRBD1,CASSSRTGPSPLHF,TGTGCCAGCAGCTCTAGGACAGGACCTTCACCCCTCCACTTT
TRBV5-4,TRBJ1-1,once,.,CASSFGSTGNTEAFF,TGTGCCAGCAGCTTTGGATCTACAGGGAACACTGAAGCTTTCTTT
TRBV11-2,TRBJ1-2,.,TRBD1,CASSSIQGTVAGYTF,TGTGCCAGCAGCTCAATACAGGGGACTGTGGCTGGCTACACCTTC
TRBV27,TRBJ2-7,.,TRBD2,CASSILAGSYEQYF,TGTGCCAGCAGTATACTAGCGGGAAGCTACGAGCAGTACTTC
TRBV7-8,TRBJ1-4,.,TRBD1,CASSSTGDGEKLFF,TGTGCCAGCAGCTCGACAGGGGATGGTGAAAAACTGTTTTTT
TRBV5-4,TRBJ2-2,.,TRBD1,CASSSQGAGELFF,TGTGCCAGCAGCTCCCAGGGGGCCGGGGAGCTGTTTTTT
TRBV13,TRBJ2-5,.,.,CASSLYSQETQYF,TGTGCCAGCAGCTTATACAGTCAAGAGACCCAGTACTTC
TRBV7-9,TRBJ1-1,once,TRBD1,CASSGTGGPPRRAFF,TGTGCCAGCAGCGGGACAGGGGGCCCCCCGCGAAGGGCTTTCTTT
TRBV5-1,TRBJ2-3,.,TRBD1,CASSLGRTGGSTDTQYF,TGCGCCAGCAGCTTGGGAAGGACAGGGGGAAGCACAGATACGCAGTATTTT
TRBV5-1,TRBJ2-5,.,TRBD2,CASSLSGGSTETQYF,TGCGCCAGCAGCTTGTCGGGGGGGTCCACTGAGACCCAGTACTTC
TRBV5-4,TRBJ1-2,.,TRBD1,CASSPWDSNYGYTF,TGTGCCAGCAGCCCCTGGGACAGTAACTATGGCTACACCTTC
TRBV11-2,TRBJ1-4,once,.,CASSFVQPGSEKLFF,TGTGCCAGCAGCTTTGTCCAGCCAGGCTCTGAAAAACTGTTTTTT
TRBV5-4,TRBJ1-5,once,.,CASSLDGTGPQHF,TGTGCCAGCAGCCTGGACGGCACGGGGCCCCAGCATTTT
TRBV7-3,TRBJ2-7,.,.,CASSSKAGGGEQYF,TGTGCCAGCAGCTCTAAAGCAGGGGGAGGCGAGCAGTACTTC
TRBV7-6,TRBJ1-1,.,.,CASSLATVMNTEAFF,TGTGCCAGCAGCTTAGCCACGGTCATGAACACTGAAGCTTTCTTT
TRBV28,TRBJ2-1,.,.,CASSLSVYEQFF,TGTGCCAGCAGTTTATCAGTATATGAGCAGTTCTTC
TRBV28,TRBJ1-5,.,.,CASSLSRGYVCF,TGTGCCAGCAGTTTGAGTAGGGGATATGTATGTTTT
TRBV19,TRBJ2-1,once,.,CASSIEGFNEQFF,TGTGCCAGTAGTATAGAGGGCTTCAATGAGCAGTTCTTC
TRBV15,TRBJ2-3,.,TRBD1,CATSSHGTGTDTQYF,TGTGCCACCAGCAGCCACGGGACAGGAACAGATACGCAGTATTTT
TRBV9,TRBJ2-5,.,.,CASSVGQYQETQYF,TGTGCCAGCAGCGTTGGACAGTACCAAGAGACCCAGTACTTC
TRBV6-4,TRBJ1-2,.,TRBD1,CASSSTGTANYGYTF,TGTGCCAGCAGTAGCACCGGGACAGCAAACTATGGCTACACCTTC
TRBV29-1,TRBJ2-1,.,.,CSVAFSGTHTYNEQFF,TGCAGCGTTGCTTTTTCCGGGACTCATACCTACAATGAGCAGTTCTTC
TRBV30,TRBJ2-1,.,TRBD2,CAWAGGRNEQFF,TGTGCCTGGGCGGGGGGGCGCAATGAGCAGTTCTTC
TRBV6-1,TRBJ1-2,.,TRBD1,CASVTGAFYGYTF,TGTGCCAGCGTGACAGGGGCTTTCTATGGCTACACCTTC
TRBV7-9,TRBJ1-5,few,TRBD1,CASSIGTGRDQPQHF,TGTGCCAGCAGCATAGGGACAGGGAGAGATCAGCCCCAGCATTTT
TRBV7-6,TRBJ2-1,.,TRBD2,CASSLVTAGGNEQFF,TGTGCCAGCAGCTTAGTAACTGCGGGGGGGAATGAGCAGTTCTTC